The T cell receptor (beta chain) described here comes from a study of control samples from healthy donors and cancer patients. Profiling relied on immunoSEQ multiplex PCR, and the TCRdb table lists in-frame clones only, not all of them. Of about 230,000 clones listed, approximately 80% are singletons. Trimming cost V 3 bases and J 1 base; bases outside gene matches: 2. The CDR3 totals 14 residues. The germline V gene has CDR1 KGHSH and CDR2 LQKENI. This receptor was obtained from a woman aged 60-70 years with lung cancer. The rearrangement uses TRBV18 and TRBJ2-5; 7 bases map to TRBD1. Input material: PBMCs. DNA for the CDR3: TGTGCCAGCTCACCGGGACAGACCCAAGAGACCCAGTACTTC. Amino acid sequence: CASSPGQTQETQYF.